This T cell receptor (beta chain) was identified in a study of blood T cell repertoires in COVID-19 (dated by TCRdb to 2018 to 2020). Regarding the study in general: Samples from collaborators originated in the United States, Italy and Spain and spanned both the acute and convalescent phases of COVID-19. Where available, HLA class I and class II types were taken from metadata supplied by the sample provider and were not determined by assay-based typing. Samples were obtained from the ongoing ImmuneRACE study (first 160 participants) and from 950 to 1,500 subjects provided by 6 global collaborators. The material from the prospective study consisted of cDNA or gDNA derived from T cells, B-cell-depleted T cells, or PBMCs. Subjects who had been exposed to COVID-19, were actively infected with it, or had recovered from it provided the deeply sampled blood TCRbeta repertoires that made up the dataset. The repertoires were made available in a free public database intended to serve as a resource for research on the immune response to SARS-CoV-2. The sample metadata nearly always contained a de-identified subject ID, COVID-19 status, age in years and sex. What the authors observed across the whole study: The amount of clinical and demographic metadata varied by source and participant and was provided uncurated.

TCRbeta CDR3 regions were amplified from genomic DNA by means of the immunoSEQ Assay, a bias-controlled multiplex PCR. Turning to the authors' computational methods: The number of nucleated cells in each sample was estimated by amplification of reference gene primers within the assay. Sequence reads were collapsed and filtered to measure the absolute abundance of every unique TCRbeta CDR3 rearrangement. For each sample, productive Simpson clonality was calculated as the square root of Simpson's diversity index over productive rearrangements. TCRdb retrieved this table from immuneACCESS and kept in-frame rearrangements only. Not all clones are present; in checked studies, unresolved V genes account for under half, and no reason is known for the remainder. The V and J calls and clone size come from that table; D and trimming were worked out from the DNA. The sample table lists approximately 220,000 clones, around 91% of them with a count of one. The ten most abundant clones make up approximately 3.8% of the sample.

Spanning cysteine to phenylalanine, the CDR3 consists of 11 amino acids. Just CDR3 DNA is preserved here, 33 bases in frame from base 1. After removal of 5 bases from V and 7 bases from J, the junction retains 4 bases not matched to a gene. The germline V gene encodes CDR1 DFQATT and CDR2 SNEGSKA (reference sequence). Regarding this clone: What antigen it recognizes has not been identified. Base qualities are not at hand, and no much larger clone is one base apart.

Participants in the prospective study were aged roughly 18 to 100 years, lived in 24 United States geographic areas, and enrolled through a virtual design. In the prospective study, participants were assigned to cohorts based on the clinical history participants reported in a screening survey and a study questionnaire. Mobile phlebotomists in the prospective study collected whole blood, serum and a nasopharyngeal or oropharyngeal swab from every participant. Additional blood draws and questionnaires over an approximately two-month period could optionally be provided by prospective study participants. Before DNA extraction, prospective study blood samples were shipped either frozen or at room temperature.

This receptor was obtained from a woman between 18 and 29 years old in a cohort exposed to, infected with or recovered from COVID-19 (not recorded which). The sequence links TRBV20-1 to TRBJ1-2; TRBD1 fits 7 bases in the junction. The sequenced sample was PBMCs or T cells enriched from blood (not recorded which). In nucleotides, the sequence is TGCAGTGCTTACAACAGGGGTGGCTACACCTTC. The translation is CSAYNRGGYTF.